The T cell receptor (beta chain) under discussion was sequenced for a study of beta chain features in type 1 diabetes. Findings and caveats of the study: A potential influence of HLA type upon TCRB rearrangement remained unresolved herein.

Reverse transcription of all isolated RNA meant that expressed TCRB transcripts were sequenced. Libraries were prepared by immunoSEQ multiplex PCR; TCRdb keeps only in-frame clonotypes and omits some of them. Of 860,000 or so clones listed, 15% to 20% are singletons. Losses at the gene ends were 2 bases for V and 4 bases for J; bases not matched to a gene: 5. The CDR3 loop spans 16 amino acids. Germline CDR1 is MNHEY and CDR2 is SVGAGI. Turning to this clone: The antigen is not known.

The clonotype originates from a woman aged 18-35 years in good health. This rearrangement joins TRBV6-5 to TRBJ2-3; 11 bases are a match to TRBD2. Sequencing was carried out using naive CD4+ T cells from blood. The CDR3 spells CASSYPTTSGADTQYF. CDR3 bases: TGTGCCAGCAGTTACCCGACGACTAGCGGGGCAGATACGCAGTATTTT.